This is a list of T cell receptor beta chains from one sample in a study of blood T cell repertoires in COVID-19. The repertoire was sequenced with immunoSEQ multiplex PCR; TCRdb's copy has only in-frame clones and lacks some. This table holds some 250,000 clones, 85% to 90% found once. The sequenced sample consisted of peripheral blood. These receptors were obtained from a woman aged 55-70 years with COVID-19, enrolled during active disease. Each CDR3 is given without its conserved first and last residue. The D gene is left open where the match is weak. Only some rows state a clone size, as once, few, many or a class for expanded clones.

j_call v_call d_call clone_size cdr3_aa
TRBJ1-1 TRBV7-6 . . ASSLAPRRGNTEAF
TRBJ2-3 TRBV6-5 TRBD2 . ASSYSSGIGTDTQY
TRBJ1-2 TRBV19 . . ASSNVAGANYGYT
TRBJ2-7 TRBV27 TRBD2 . ASTSFVAGASGRYEQY
TRBJ1-6 TRBV19 . . ASSIKAPNSPLH
TRBJ2-1 TRBV6-5 . . ASSRGPSAGNEQF
TRBJ1-4 TRBV28 . . ASSPPATGLREKLF
TRBJ1-1 TRBV28 TRBD1 . ASSWDRESSEAF
TRBJ2-1 TRBV5-1 TRBD1 . ASSLLGTGSINEQF
TRBJ2-1 TRBV19 TRBD2 . ASGTSGYNEQF
TRBJ1-3 TRBV9 . . ASSVLPQGAGNTIY
TRBJ2-7 TRBV15 TRBD2 few ATSRVAGPYEQY
TRBJ1-1 TRBV7-6 TRBD1 . ASSPRQGADTEAF
TRBJ2-7 TRBV6-6 TRBD1 . ASSPTGGSSYEQY
TRBJ2-1 TRBV28 TRBD2 . ASSSLAGGVYNEQF
TRBJ2-6 TRBV5-1 . . ASSLDPGSGANVLT
TRBJ1-4 TRBV7-9 . . ASSLAGRNEKLF
TRBJ2-3 TRBV5-1 . . ASSLRGAGVGGDTQY
TRBJ1-3 TRBV27 TRBD1 . ASTPDRPSGNTIY
TRBJ1-4 TRBV18 . . ASSPGRTNEKLF
TRBJ2-1 TRBV7-9 . . ASSLKFSAYNEQF
TRBJ2-3 TRBV5-8 TRBD1 . ASSLGQGADTQY
TRBJ1-2 TRBV6-1 TRBD1 many ASSEETPGQGPYGYT
TRBJ2-2 TRBV7-2 . . ASSLEGAGELF
TRBJ1-2 TRBV3-1/TRBV3-2 . . ASSQETGPGT
TRBJ1-4 TRBV5-1 . . ASSLLRGEKLF
TRBJ1-1 TRBV20-1 . . SASFSGWATEAF
TRBJ2-5 TRBV20-1 . . SASFQETQY
TRBJ2-5 TRBV5-1 . . ASSFPGDQETQY
TRBJ1-2 TRBV10-2 . . ASSPGVGVGGYT
TRBJ2-5 TRBV19 TRBD2 . ASSGVRLAGGSGRLD
TRBJ2-7 TRBV3-1/TRBV3-2 . . ASSQGATRAYEQY
TRBJ2-3 TRBV19 . . ASSIALRTDTQY
TRBJ1-5 TRBV7-2 TRBD1 . ASSFPGQRYQPQH
TRBJ2-7 TRBV7-2 TRBD1 . ASSLAGTAYYYEQY
TRBJ2-7 TRBV18 TRBD2 once ASSPLRLAEVAKSYEQY
TRBJ1-1 TRBV5-1 . once ASSLTTDSNTEAF
TRBJ2-2 TRBV28 . . ASSLGLVTGELF
TRBJ2-5 TRBV15 . . ATSREHSRLQETQY
TRBJ1-2 TRBV29-1 TRBD1 once SVGTGTGGGYGYT
TRBJ2-1 TRBV14 TRBD2 . ASSQTSGGYNEQF
TRBJ2-3 TRBV24-1 TRBD1 . ATSVTGGTDTQY
TRBJ2-3 TRBV28 TRBD2 few ASSPTSGGVSTDTQY
TRBJ1-5 TRBV7-2 . . ASSLRQAQPQH
TRBJ1-1 TRBV18 . . ASSQGVGGMNTEAF
TRBJ2-1 TRBV6-5 TRBD2 . ASTRGGLKFEKQF
TRBJ1-1 TRBV6-6 . few ASSFGQYTEAF
TRBJ1-2 TRBV18 TRBD1 . ASSPETGGNYGYT
TRBJ2-5 TRBV18 . . ASSPRRGETQY
TRBJ2-3 TRBV2 . . ASSELGGATDTQY
TRBJ1-5 TRBV19 . . ASSDRKQPQH
TRBJ1-6 TRBV6-5 TRBD1 . ASSYSTGGSPLH
TRBJ1-2 TRBV29-1 TRBD1 . SVEGTGTIGGYT